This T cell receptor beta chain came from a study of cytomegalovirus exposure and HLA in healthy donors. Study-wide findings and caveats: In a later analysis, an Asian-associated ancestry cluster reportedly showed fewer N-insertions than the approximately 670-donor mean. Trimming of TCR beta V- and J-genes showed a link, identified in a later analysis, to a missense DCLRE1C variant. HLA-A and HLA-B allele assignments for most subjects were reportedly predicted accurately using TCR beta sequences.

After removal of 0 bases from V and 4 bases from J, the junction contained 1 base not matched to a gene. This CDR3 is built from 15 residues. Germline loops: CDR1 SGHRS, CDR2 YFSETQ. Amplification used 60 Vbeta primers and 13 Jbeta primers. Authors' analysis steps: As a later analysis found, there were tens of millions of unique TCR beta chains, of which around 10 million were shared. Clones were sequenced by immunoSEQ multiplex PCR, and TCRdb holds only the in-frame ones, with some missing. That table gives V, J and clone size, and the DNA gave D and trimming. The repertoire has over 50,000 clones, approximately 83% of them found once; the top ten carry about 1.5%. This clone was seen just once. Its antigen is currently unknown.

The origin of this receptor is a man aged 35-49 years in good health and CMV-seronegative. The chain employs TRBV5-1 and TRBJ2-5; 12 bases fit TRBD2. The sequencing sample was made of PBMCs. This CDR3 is CASSLGLAGAETQYF. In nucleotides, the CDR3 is TGCGCCAGCAGCTTGGGACTAGCGGGGGCAGAGACCCAGTACTTC.